This passage covers 17 T cell receptor beta chains from one sample sequenced in a study of sequential checkpoint blockade in melanoma. The treatment here: randomized to nivolumab then ipilimumab (arm A) or the reverse (arm B). The protocol was immunoSEQ multiplex PCR, while the TCRdb copy is restricted to in-frame clones and leaves out a portion. The sample records over 6,500 clones, about 55% being singletons. The material sequenced was CD8+ T cells sorted from blood (inferred from file names), taken from a patient given nivolumab and ipilimumab in sequence. Source of these receptors: a human donor with melanoma.

The chain carries TRBV28 and TRBJ2-7, with no clear D. The germline V gene has CDR1 MDHEN and CDR2 SYDVKM. The CDR3 contains 12 residues. V was clipped by 5 bases and J by 4 bases, with 9 bases between them. The DNA of the CDR3 is TGTGCCAGCAGTCGAGGAGATTACGAGCAGTACTTC. The encoded protein is CASSRGDYEQYF.

The chain recombines TRBV6-1 with TRBJ1-5; D not resolved. The V gene's germline CDR1 is MNHNS and CDR2 SASEGT. The length of the CDR3 is 15 residues. The V end was cut by 7 bases, the J end by 0 bases, with 13 bases between. The CDR3 here is CASNLRVYSNQPQHF. In nucleotides, the CDR3 is TGTGCCAGCAACCTGAGGGTCTATAGCAATCAGCCCCAGCATTTT.

The chain links TRBV19 to TRBJ1-1; a possible D gene is TRBD1 (6 bases). The V gene's germline CDR1 is LNHDA and CDR2 SQIVND (reference sequence). The CDR3 runs to 14 residues. V was clipped by 3 bases and J by 0 bases, with 8 bases between them. The CDR3 reads CASSMGALNTEAFF. The CDR3 nucleotides are TGTGCCAGTAGTATGGGGGCGTTGAACACTGAAGCTTTCTTT.

V and J are TRBV5-6 and TRBJ1-2; 10 positions match TRBD1. CDR1 and CDR2 from the germline V gene are SGHDT and YYEEEE. This CDR3 contains 15 residues. Unmatched junction bases numbered 6, after V lost 4 bases and J lost 3 bases. The CDR3, as DNA: TGTGCCAGCAGCCCCGTGGACAGGGGGGACTATGGCTACACCTTC. It codes for CASSPVDRGDYGYTF.

V gene TRBV9 combines with J gene TRBJ1-6; 7 nucleotides agree with TRBD1. Germline-derived CDR1 and CDR2 are SGDLS and YYNGEE. The CDR3 runs to 14 residues. The trim removed 0 bases at V and 10 bases at J, leaving 4 bases unmatched. CDR3 in amino acids: CASSVGGGESPLHF. The CDR3 DNA follows: TGTGCCAGCAGCGTAGGAGGGGGCGAATCACCCCTCCACTTT.

This clone was observed a handful of times. V is TRBV7-8 and J is TRBJ1-5, with D maybe TRBD1 (6 bases). Germline loops: CDR1 SGHVS, CDR2 FQNEAQ. The CDR3 is 15 amino acids. The V and J ends lost 1 base and 0 bases respectively, with 7 bases between them. The CDR3: CASSLDRASNQPQHF. CDR3 coding DNA: TGTGCCAGCAGCTTAGACAGGGCTAGCAATCAGCCCCAGCATTTT.

This clone appeared a few times. V usage is TRBV5-4 and J usage is TRBJ2-7; D is possibly TRBD1 (6 bases). Germline loops: CDR1 SGHNT, CDR2 YYREEE (reference sequence). V was clipped by 0 bases and J by 5 bases, with 12 bases between them. The length of the CDR3 is 14 residues. The CDR3 sequence is CASSLEAGADEQYF. The DNA of the CDR3 is TGTGCCAGCAGCTTGGAGGCAGGGGCCGACGAGCAGTACTTC.

The V call is TRBV5-1, the J call TRBJ1-2; 9 bases agree with TRBD1. The CDR3 consists of 13 residues. Germline CDR1 is SGHRS and CDR2 is YFSETQ. V was pared by 4 bases and J by 6 bases, with 4 bases of the junction left unmatched. CDR3 amino acids: CASSPRTGDGYTF. As DNA, the CDR3 is TGCGCCAGCAGCCCTAGGACAGGGGATGGCTACACCTTC.

CDR3 protein: CASSLDSTGVGGQYF. As DNA, the CDR3 is TGCGCCAGCAGCCTGGACTCGACAGGGGTTGGGGGGCAGTACTTC. The chain links TRBV4-3 to TRBJ2-7, with 8 bases identical to TRBD1. Per germline, CDR1 LGHNA and CDR2 YSLEER. The V and J ends lost 4 bases and 9 bases, in that order; junction bases with no gene match: 14. The CDR3 consists of 15 residues.

This clone has a handful of counts. The chain combines TRBV7-9 with TRBJ2-7; weak D call: TRBD1 (5 bases). Trimming took 4 bases from V and 0 from J, leaving 13 bases between them. Germline CDR1 and CDR2: SEHNR and FQNEAQ (reference sequence). The CDR3 runs to 15 residues. The CDR3 DNA reads TGTGCCAGCAGCTGGGGCGGTTATACCTCCTACGAGCAGTACTTC. Encoded protein: CASSWGGYTSYEQYF.

The V call is TRBV9, the J call TRBJ1-1; D is uncertain. Trimming took 0 bases from V and 7 from J, leaving 13 bases between them. The CDR3 extends over 14 amino acids. CDR1 and CDR2 from the germline V gene are SGDLS and YYNGEE. In DNA form, the CDR3 reads TGTGCCAGCAGCGTAGCTGCAGGCGGGGTTGAAGCTTTCTTT. Its protein is CASSVAAGGVEAFF.

This chain uses TRBV25-1 with TRBJ1-2, with 7 bases fitting TRBD1. V lost 2 bases, J lost 0 bases, and 6 bases stayed unmatched. CDR1 and CDR2 (germline): MGHDK, SYGVNS. This CDR3 is 16 amino acids long. CDR3 bases: TGTGCCAGCAGTGAAACTTTACAGGGGACTAACTATGGCTACACCTTC. This sequence encodes CASSETLQGTNYGYTF.

J is TRBJ1-4 and V is TRBV10-1; TRBD1 agrees at 9 bases. Per germline, CDR1 WNHNN and CDR2 SYGVQD (reference sequence). The CDR3 has 17 residues. The J segment lost 4 bases and the V segment lost 0 bases, leaving 6 bases of the junction unmatched. CDR3 sequence reads: CASSESHGTGINEKLFF. Written as DNA, the CDR3 is TGCGCCAGCAGTGAGTCACATGGGACAGGGATTAATGAAAAACTGTTTTTT.

The V gene is TRBV10-3, the J gene TRBJ2-7; 7 nucleotides line up with TRBD1. After removal of 6 bases from V and 2 bases from J, the junction contained 4 bases not matched to a gene. The CDR3 runs to 13 residues. The V gene's germline CDR1 is ENHRY and CDR2 SYGVKD. This chain's CDR3 is CAIRPGQTYEQYF. The CDR3 DNA sequence: TGTGCCATCAGGCCGGGACAGACCTACGAGCAGTACTTC.

Only one count was recorded for this clone. The rearrangement links TRBV12-1 to TRBJ2-7; TRBD2, the table's D call, lacks a check against the DNA. TRBV12-1 has pseudogene status. The CDR3 consists of 17 residues. The CDR3 protein is CASSFQRLAGDLYEQYF. The CDR3 nucleotides read TGTGCCAGCAGCTTCCAACGACTAGCGGGAGACTTATACGAGCAGTACTTC.

The chain carries TRBV7-9 and TRBJ1-2, with 8 bases lining up with TRBD1. The V segment lost 4 bases and the J segment 4 bases; nucleotides outside the gene matches: 11. The CDR3 is made up of 16 amino acids. Germline V lookup: CDR1 SEHNR, CDR2 FQNEAQ (reference sequence). As DNA, the CDR3 is TGTGCCAGCAGCTCTCCAGGGACAGGAGACTTCTATGGCTACACCTTC. Translated: CASSSPGTGDFYGYTF.

This clone was picked up a small number of times. The rearrangement joins TRBV6-5 to TRBJ1-2; D is unclear. V gave up 5 bases and J gave up 7 bases, with 17 bases separating them. Germline V gene sequence: CDR1 MNHEY, CDR2 SVGAGI. This CDR3 contains 14 residues. The CDR3 loop reads CASSAQGGSAGYTF. CDR3 coding DNA: TGTGCCAGCAGTGCGCAAGGAGGGTCGGCTGGCTACACCTTC.